The clone carrying this T cell receptor beta chain appeared a single time. Its antigen is not identified. CD4+ cells were split into CD45RA+ naive and CD45RA-negative memory subsets. This entry belongs to a study of shared clonotypes between healthy human individuals. Using around 200 ng DNA, some 30,000 T cell genomes, the sorted-subset replicate PCRs were run. Per the original data handling: As immunoSEQ supplied junction-only sequences (without quality scores), filtering differed. Generated by immunoSEQ multiplex PCR, the TCRdb table keeps only in-frame clones and is missing some. V, J and clone size derive from that table, while D and trimming were established from the DNA sequence. The sample shows a few million clones, approximately 95% of them seen only once. Broader study findings: Sorted-subset sequencing, rarefaction showed, was incomplete despite large depth.

The CDR3 is made up of 16 amino acids. V lost 4 bases and J 0 bases, leaving 15 bases between the germline ends. In germline, CDR1 is SGHTA, CDR2 FQGNSA. Sequenced input: naive CD4+ T cells sorted from blood. Subset indicated: CD45RA+ positively selected. The source of this sequence is a man between 18 and 35 years old in good health. The chain links TRBV7-2 to TRBJ1-2, with a weak D call TRBD1 (5 bases). DNA for the CDR3: TGTGCCAGCAGCTCCGGTGGGGCCCCCGCTAACTATGGCTACACCTTC. Amino acid sequence: CASSSGGAPANYGYTF.